These T cell receptor beta chains were read from a single sample in a study of CD8 T cells in Susac syndrome. TCRdb reprocessed the immunoSEQ multiplex PCR reads with MiXCR, giving one entry per CDR3 protein. The sample lists under 200,000 distinct CDR3 sequences; around 95% were seen once. Sequenced input: CD4+ T cells from PBMCs. Receptors originate from a human donor with Susac syndrome. Both conserved end residues are part of each CDR3. The order of the fields is clone size, CDR3 length, J gene, D gene, V gene, CDR3 DNA, CDR3 protein. D genes are given only for firm matches. Clone sizes are given selectively: once, few, many, or a class where the clone is expanded.

size: NA
length: 13
J: TRBJ1-1
D: NA
V: TRBV5-1
DNA: TGCGCCAGCAGCCGCGAGATGACCACTGAAGCTTTCTTT
CDR3: CASSREMTTEAFF

size: NA
length: 13
J: TRBJ2-7
D: NA
V: TRBV29-1
DNA: TGCAGCGTTGAATTCACATACGGCGCCGAGCAGTACTTC
CDR3: CSVEFTYGAEQYF

size: NA
length: 16
J: TRBJ2-3
D: NA
V: TRBV18
DNA: TGTGCCAGCTCACCCGTCCCCGGCTCTAGCACAGATACGCAGTATTTT
CDR3: CASSPVPGSSTDTQYF

size: NA
length: 15
J: TRBJ2-1
D: NA
V: TRBV14
DNA: TGTGCCAGCAGCCCAAGCCTCCAGGGATACAATGAGCAGTTCTTC
CDR3: CASSPSLQGYNEQFF

size: once
length: 12
J: TRBJ2-1
D: NA
V: TRBV24-1
DNA: TGTGCCACCAGTGAAGGCAGGGATGAGCAGTTCTTC
CDR3: CATSEGRDEQFF

size: NA
length: 15
J: TRBJ2-3
D: NA
V: TRBV2
DNA: TGTGCCAGCACCAAGGGGCTAGCAGGCGCAGATACGCAGTATTTT
CDR3: CASTKGLAGADTQYF

size: NA
length: 13
J: TRBJ2-1
D: TRBD2
V: TRBV29-1
DNA: TGCAGCGACGGGACTAGCAGTAGCAATGAGCAGTTCTTC
CDR3: CSDGTSSSNEQFF

size: NA
length: 14
J: TRBJ2-2
D: NA
V: TRBV6-5
DNA: TGTGCCAGCAACACAAACAGGAACACCGGGGAGCTGTTTTTT
CDR3: CASNTNRNTGELFF

size: NA
length: 12
J: TRBJ2-4
D: NA
V: TRBV28
DNA: TGTGCCAGCAGTTTATTCGATCGTATTCAGTACTTC
CDR3: CASSLFDRIQYF

size: NA
length: 15
J: TRBJ2-1
D: NA
V: TRBV4-3
DNA: TGCGCCAGCAGCCAAGACGGGAGCTTTTGGAATGAGCAGTTCTTC
CDR3: CASSQDGSFWNEQFF

size: NA
length: 17
J: TRBJ2-4
D: NA
V: TRBV28
DNA: TGTGCCAGCAGTTCAGCCTTCTCGAATTTAGCCAAAAACATTCAGTACTTC
CDR3: CASSSAFSNLAKNIQYF

size: NA
length: 15
J: TRBJ2-3
D: TRBD1
V: TRBV20-1
DNA: TGCAGTGTACCACAGGGGGCGCACAGCACAGATACGCAGTATTTT
CDR3: CSVPQGAHSTDTQYF

size: NA
length: 14
J: TRBJ1-2
D: TRBD1
V: TRBV3-1
DNA: TGTGCCAGCAGCCGGGGACAGGACTACTATGGCTACACCTTC
CDR3: CASSRGQDYYGYTF

size: NA
length: 15
J: TRBJ2-5
D: NA
V: TRBV15
DNA: TGTGCCACCAGCAGAGTTCGGGGACTCCAAGAGACCCAGTACTTC
CDR3: CATSRVRGLQETQYF

size: NA
length: 15
J: TRBJ2-7
D: NA
V: TRBV9
DNA: TGTGCCAGCAGCCCCACCGGGACGGGACCCTACGAGCAGTACTTC
CDR3: CASSPTGTGPYEQYF

size: NA
length: 13
J: TRBJ2-1
D: NA
V: TRBV30
DNA: TGTGCCTGGAGAGGGAGCTCCTACAATGAGCAGTTCTTC
CDR3: CAWRGSSYNEQFF

size: NA
length: 16
J: TRBJ2-5
D: TRBD2
V: TRBV5-6
DNA: TGTGCCAGCAGCTTGGCCCTAGCGGGGGGGCCAGAGACCCAGTACTTC
CDR3: CASSLALAGGPETQYF

size: NA
length: 13
J: TRBJ2-7
D: TRBD2
V: TRBV25-1
DNA: TGTGCCAGCGGGGGGACTACCACCTACGAGCAGTACTTC
CDR3: CASGGTTTYEQYF

size: NA
length: 14
J: TRBJ1-2
D: NA
V: TRBV3-1
DNA: TGTGCCAGCAGCCAACCCGGGACCGTTGTTGGCTACACCTTC
CDR3: CASSQPGTVVGYTF

size: NA
length: 13
J: TRBJ1-2
D: TRBD1
V: TRBV5-1
DNA: TGCGCCAGCACCCCGGAGACAGGGATGGGCTACACCTTC
CDR3: CASTPETGMGYTF

size: NA
length: 17
J: TRBJ2-2
D: TRBD2
V: TRBV6-5
DNA: TGTGCCAGCAGTTACCCGGGACTAGCGGAGAACACCGGGGAGCTGTTTTTT
CDR3: CASSYPGLAENTGELFF

size: NA
length: 14
J: TRBJ2-2
D: TRBD2
V: TRBV7-9
DNA: TGTGCCAGCAGCCCGGACGGGGGGACCGGGGAGCTGTTTTTT
CDR3: CASSPDGGTGELFF

size: once
length: 12
J: TRBJ2-7
D: NA
V: TRBV27
DNA: TGTGCCAGCAGTTCCAAATCCTACGAGCAGTACTTC
CDR3: CASSSKSYEQYF

size: NA
length: 11
J: TRBJ2-1
D: NA
V: TRBV3-1
DNA: TGTGCCAGCAGCCAAGAACGTGAGCAGTTCTTC
CDR3: CASSQEREQFF

size: NA
length: 12
J: TRBJ2-7
D: TRBD1
V: TRBV30
DNA: TGTGCCTGGGACAGGGGGCTAATCGAGCAGTACTTC
CDR3: CAWDRGLIEQYF

size: NA
length: 14
J: TRBJ1-1
D: NA
V: TRBV29-1
DNA: TGCAGCGTTGGACCCCTCGGGCCCTGGTCTGGAGCTTTCTTT
CDR3: CSVGPLGPWSGAFF

size: NA
length: 14
J: TRBJ2-1
D: TRBD1
V: TRBV7-2
DNA: TGTGCCAGCAGCTCGGGACAGGTCGACCCAAAGCAGTTCTTC
CDR3: CASSSGQVDPKQFF

size: NA
length: 14
J: TRBJ2-7
D: TRBD1
V: TRBV29-1
DNA: TGCAGCGTCGGACAGGGCTTTGGGACCTACGAGCAGTACTTC
CDR3: CSVGQGFGTYEQYF

size: once
length: 15
J: TRBJ2-4
D: TRBD2
V: TRBV12-3/TRBV12-4
DNA: TGTGCCAGCACCAGGACTAGCGGGAGTCCAAACATTCAGTACTTC
CDR3: CASTRTSGSPNIQYF

size: NA
length: 13
J: TRBJ1-1
D: NA
V: TRBV29-1
DNA: TGCAGCGTTGATGGGCAGGGATTCACTGAAGCTTTCTTT
CDR3: CSVDGQGFTEAFF

size: few
length: 14
J: TRBJ2-3
D: NA
V: TRBV5-1
DNA: TGCGCCAGCAGCTCGGAGACTAGCACAGATACGCAGTATTTT
CDR3: CASSSETSTDTQYF

size: NA
length: 14
J: TRBJ2-2
D: NA
V: TRBV30
DNA: TGTGCCTGGTCGCGTACAAGGAACACCGGGGAGCTGTTTTTT
CDR3: CAWSRTRNTGELFF

size: NA
length: 15
J: TRBJ2-1
D: NA
V: TRBV6-6
DNA: TGTGCCAGCAGCCAAGGGCAGGGAACCTACAATGAGCAGTTCTTC
CDR3: CASSQGQGTYNEQFF

size: NA
length: 16
J: TRBJ2-5
D: TRBD2
V: TRBV9
DNA: TGTGCCAGCAGCGTAGAGAGCGGGGGGGCAGGGGAGACCCAGTACTTC
CDR3: CASSVESGGAGETQYF

size: NA
length: 14
J: TRBJ2-5
D: NA
V: TRBV20-1
DNA: TGCAGTGCCCCCCCCTGGGGGGAAGAAGAGACCCAGTACTTC
CDR3: CSAPPWGEEETQYF

size: NA
length: 14
J: TRBJ1-6
D: NA
V: TRBV20-1
DNA: TGCAGTGCTAGGCCGCAGGGAACTGATTCACCCCTCCACTTT
CDR3: CSARPQGTDSPLHF

size: NA
length: 14
J: TRBJ1-2
D: TRBD1
V: TRBV28
DNA: TGTGCCAGCAGCCAGGGACAGCAGAACTATGGCTACACCTTC
CDR3: CASSQGQQNYGYTF

size: NA
length: 12
J: TRBJ2-3
D: NA
V: TRBV3-1
DNA: TGTGCCAGCAGCCAAGGGGTAGATACGCAGTATTTT
CDR3: CASSQGVDTQYF

size: NA
length: 14
J: TRBJ2-1
D: TRBD2
V: TRBV5-8
DNA: TGTGCCAGCAGCTTGCGTGCAGCGGGGGCTGAGCAGTTCTTC
CDR3: CASSLRAAGAEQFF

size: once
length: 14
J: TRBJ1-2
D: NA
V: TRBV14
DNA: TGTGCCAGCAGCGGACAAGCTCTGCCCTATGGCTACACCTTC
CDR3: CASSGQALPYGYTF

size: once
length: 14
J: TRBJ2-1
D: NA
V: TRBV30
DNA: TGTGCCTGGAGGGCTCTCAAATTCTACAATGAGCAGTTCTTC
CDR3: CAWRALKFYNEQFF

size: NA
length: 16
J: TRBJ2-7
D: NA
V: TRBV15
DNA: TGTGCCACCAGCAGAGACGGGGTAGCCGGGACCTACGAGCAGTACTTC
CDR3: CATSRDGVAGTYEQYF

size: once
length: 19
J: TRBJ2-2
D: NA
V: TRBV15
DNA: TGTGCCACCTCCGGCTTGACCCGTACGTCATTTCGGGACACCGGGGAGCTGTTTTTT
CDR3: CATSGLTRTSFRDTGELFF

size: NA
length: 14
J: TRBJ2-5
D: NA
V: TRBV5-6
DNA: TGTGCCAGCAGCTTGGGGCTAGAGGAGGTGACCCAGTACTTC
CDR3: CASSLGLEEVTQYF

size: NA
length: 15
J: TRBJ2-3
D: TRBD2
V: TRBV24-1
DNA: TGTGCCACCAGGGGGACTAGCGGGAGTGTGGATACGCAGTATTTT
CDR3: CATRGTSGSVDTQYF

size: NA
length: 14
J: TRBJ1-3
D: TRBD1
V: TRBV25-1
DNA: TGTGCCAGCGGTCTTGGACAGGGGGCGAACACCATATATTTT
CDR3: CASGLGQGANTIYF

size: NA
length: 13
J: TRBJ2-2
D: NA
V: TRBV29-1
DNA: TGCAGCGTTGAGGGAGAGAACACCGGGGAGCTGTTTTTT
CDR3: CSVEGENTGELFF